Following are 12 T cell receptor beta chains from one sample sequenced in a study of blood T cell repertoires in COVID-19 (dated by TCRdb to the early 2020s). Library creation used the immunoSEQ multiplex PCR assay. In TCRdb, the immuneACCESS table is reduced to in-frame sequences with V and J assigned. These tables do not hold every clone; where another copy was compared, an unresolved V gene accounts for under half, and the others remain unexplained. For this sample the table gives roughly 500,000 clones, of which around 85% were detected only once. The top ten clones comprise around 8% of the sample. The sequenced sample was PBMCs or T cells enriched from blood (not recorded which). All receptors come from an older woman who had recovered from COVID-19.

This sequence joins TRBV29-1 and TRBJ1-4, with D tentatively TRBD1 (5 bases). CDR1 SQVTM and CDR2 ANQGSEA come from the germline V gene. V lost 4 bases and J 2 bases, leaving 11 bases between the germline ends. The length of the CDR3 is 14 residues. The CDR3 coding sequence is TGCAGCGTTGTGGGGGGTAGTACTAATGAAAAACTGTTTTTT. Translation gives CSVVGGSTNEKLFF. The full variable domain, with the rest looked up from reference TRBV29-1 and TRBJ1-4, is SAVISQKPSRDICQRGTSLTIQCQVDSQVTMMFWYRQQPGQSLTLIATANQGSEATYESGFVIDKFPISRPNLTFSTLTVSNMSPEDSSIYLCSVVGGSTNEKLFFGSGTQLSVL.

This chain connects TRBV2 to TRBJ2-1; D is unresolved. Trimming shortened V by 1 base and J by 3 bases, and 13 bases separated the two germline ends. CDR3 size: 16 residues. In germline, CDR1 is SNHLY, CDR2 FYNNEI. CDR3 in DNA: TGTGCCAGCAGTGAAGGGCAGGTGCTGGGCTACAATGAGCAGTTCTTC. Residues: CASSEGQVLGYNEQFF.

The J gene is TRBJ1-3, the V gene TRBV6-5, with TRBD1 matching over 7 bases. After removal of 5 bases from V and 0 bases from J, the junction contained 4 bases not matched to a gene. This CDR3 region has 15 residues. In germline, CDR1 is MNHEY, CDR2 SVGAGI. CDR3 region: CASSQDRPSGNTIYF. In nucleotides, the CDR3 is TGTGCCAGCAGTCAGGACAGGCCCTCTGGAAACACCATATATTTT.

The rearrangement joins TRBV10-3 to TRBJ1-6, with D possibly being TRBD1 (6 bases). This CDR3 has 15 amino acids. Germline CDR1 and CDR2: ENHRY and SYGVKD. Trimming took 3 bases from V and 6 from J, leaving 12 bases between them. The CDR3 DNA sequence: TGTGCCATCAGTGATCGGCAGGGGTTTAATTCACCCCTCCACTTT. It specifies CAISDRQGFNSPLHF.

The chain carries TRBV28 and TRBJ1-1; perhaps TRBD1 as D (6 bases). V lost 7 bases to trimming and J lost 0 bases, with 9 bases between them. The CDR3 contains 13 residues. The V gene's germline CDR1 is MDHEN and CDR2 SYDVKM. CDR3 sequence (DNA): TGTGCCAGCATCCAGGGGATGAACACTGAAGCTTTCTTT. Translating it yields CASIQGMNTEAFF.

The chain joins TRBV9 to TRBJ2-7; D is possibly TRBD2 (6 bases). There are 14 residues in the CDR3. With 4 bases removed from V and 2 bases from J, the gap between germline ends came to 13 bases. Per germline, CDR1 SGDLS and CDR2 YYNGEE. This CDR3 reads CASSPGVSAYEQYF. The CDR3 DNA reads TGTGCCAGCAGCCCGGGGGTATCGGCCTACGAGCAGTACTTC.

The chain uses TRBV19 and TRBJ2-3; the D is unclear. CDR1 is LNHDA and CDR2 is SQIVND in the germline V gene (reference sequence). Deletions cut 2 bases from V and 3 bases from J, with 15 bases between. This CDR3 contains 16 residues. In DNA form, the CDR3 reads TGTGCCAGTAGTATAACTGAGACTTTTTTTACAGATACGCAGTATTTT. Its translation: CASSITETFFTDTQYF.

This chain joins TRBV2 and TRBJ1-6; perhaps TRBD1 as D (5 bases). V dropped 5 bases and J dropped 0 bases, with 11 bases sitting between them. CDR1 and CDR2 (germline): SNHLY, FYNNEI. This CDR3 comprises 16 residues. The CDR3 bases are TGTGCCAGCAGTCGACAGATTAGCTCCTATAATTCACCCCTCCACTTT. Amino acid sequence: CASSRQISSYNSPLHF. Looking up the rest from reference TRBV2 and TRBJ1-6 gives the full variable domain: EPEVTQTPSHQVTQMGQEVILRCVPISNHLYFYWYRQILGQKVEFLVSFYNNEISEKSEIFDDQFSVERPDGSNFTLKIRSTKLEDSAMYFCASSRQISSYNSPLHFGNGTRLTVT.

CDR3 DNA sequence: TGCGCCAGCAGCCAGGGTAGGCGGGGAAATGAGCAGTTCTTC. Translated: CASSQGRRGNEQFF. This chain links TRBV4-1 with TRBJ2-1, with D maybe TRBD2 (6 bases). This CDR3 spans 14 amino acids. The V end lost 3 bases, the J end lost 7 bases, and 13 bases lay between the germline ends. Germline V gives CDR1 MGHRA, CDR2 YSYEKL.

The genes are TRBV12-5 and TRBJ1-1; 9 positions match TRBD1. Germline V CDR1 and CDR2: LGHNT, FRNRAP. The trim removed 0 bases at V and 4 bases at J, leaving 6 bases unmatched. The CDR3 is 16 amino acids. The CDR3 is CASGLVLDRGATEAFF. In DNA form, the CDR3 reads TGTGCTAGTGGTTTGGTACTAGACAGGGGGGCCACTGAAGCTTTCTTT.

The rearrangement uses TRBV5-1 and TRBJ2-7, with 11 positions matching TRBD1. The J segment lost 4 bases and the V segment lost 4 bases, leaving 4 bases of the junction unmatched. The CDR3 extends over 14 amino acids. The germline CDR1 and CDR2 sequences are SGHRS and YFSETQ. The CDR3 region is CASSTGQGAYEQYF. The CDR3 DNA reads TGCGCCAGCAGCACCGGACAGGGGGCTTACGAGCAGTACTTC.

The V call is TRBV3-1 (or the pseudogene TRBV3-2), the J call TRBJ1-1; the match to TRBD1 covers 9 bases. The germline CDR1 and CDR2 sequences are LGHDT and YNNKEL (reference sequence). The CDR3 extends over 16 amino acids. V was clipped by 2 bases and J by 10 bases; unmatched bases: 14. The DNA for the CDR3 is TGTGCCAGCAGCCAAAAGTTGTGGGGACAGGGAGTTGCAGCTTTCTTT. Translating gives CASSQKLWGQGVAAFF.